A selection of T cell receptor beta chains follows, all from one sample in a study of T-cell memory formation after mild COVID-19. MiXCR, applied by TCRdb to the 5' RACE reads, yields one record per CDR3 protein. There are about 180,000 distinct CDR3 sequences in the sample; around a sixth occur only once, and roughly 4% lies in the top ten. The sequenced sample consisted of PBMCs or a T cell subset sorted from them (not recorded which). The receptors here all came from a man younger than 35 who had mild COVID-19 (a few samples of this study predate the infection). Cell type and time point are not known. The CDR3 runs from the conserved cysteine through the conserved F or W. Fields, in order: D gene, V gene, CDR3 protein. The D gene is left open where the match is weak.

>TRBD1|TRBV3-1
CASSHLAGQPNTEAFF
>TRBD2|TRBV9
CASSPLAGADTDTQYF
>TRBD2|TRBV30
CAWERGPGFSEQFF
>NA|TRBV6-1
CACQLGALYEQYF
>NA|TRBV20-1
CSAAGQVTDTQYF
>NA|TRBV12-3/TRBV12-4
CASSLLLGGTQYF
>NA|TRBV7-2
CASSPPGQLYTEAFF
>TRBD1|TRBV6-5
CASSRNRGQVGTEAFF
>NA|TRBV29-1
CSVGISEATEAFF
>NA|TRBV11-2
CASSRSGGDYNSPLHF
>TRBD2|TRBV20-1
CSATPREGEQFF
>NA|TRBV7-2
CASSRFEGQYTEAFF
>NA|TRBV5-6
CATCRQISYNEQFF
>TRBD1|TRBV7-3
CASSSQGAGTGELFF
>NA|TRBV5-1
CASRPTSTGELFF
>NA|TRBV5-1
CASSLGTAGYEQYF
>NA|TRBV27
CASKAELAKNIQYF
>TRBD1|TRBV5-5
CATTGDPGGTQYF
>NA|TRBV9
CASSVDPHTQYF
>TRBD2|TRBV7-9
CASSLVRTSGAYSGANVLTF
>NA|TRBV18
CASSPIGDGRYEQYF
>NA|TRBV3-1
CASSPRDKGGELFF
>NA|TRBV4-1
CASSQPGLRDSYNEQFF
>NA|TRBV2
CASSVSTSTDTQYF
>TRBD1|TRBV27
CASQIRGRRGDTQYF
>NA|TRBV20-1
CSASRRGRDTEAFF
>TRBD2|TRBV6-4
CASGHSGGQETQYF
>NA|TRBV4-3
CASSQGGFVAGDTQYF
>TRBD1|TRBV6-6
CASSSTTGTEFTDTQYF
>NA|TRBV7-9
CASSPRAPNEKLFF
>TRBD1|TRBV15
CATSRDPGGRETQYF
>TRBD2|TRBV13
CASSPRGVGETQYF
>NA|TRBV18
CASSPQGIGQPQHF
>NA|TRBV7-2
CASSLMAGTTNEKLFF
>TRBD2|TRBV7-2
CASGLGLGGAQYF
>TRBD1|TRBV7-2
CASSYTPGQGTDTQYF
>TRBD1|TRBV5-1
CASSSTGAGADTQYF
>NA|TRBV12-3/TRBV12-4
CASSPGSYGYTF
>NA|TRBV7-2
CASSGAGSQETQYF
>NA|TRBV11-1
CASSFWAELSEQYF
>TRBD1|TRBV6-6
CASSYSGQGGETQYF
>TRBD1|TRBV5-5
CASSPLGQVNTEAFF
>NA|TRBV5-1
CASSLWGAGEQFF
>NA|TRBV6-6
CASSYSGTGVFYGYTF
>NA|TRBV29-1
CSVSGPTDTQYF
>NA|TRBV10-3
CAISGGEASGNTIYF
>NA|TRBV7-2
CASRFQETQYF
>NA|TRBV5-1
CASSLQSNQPQHF
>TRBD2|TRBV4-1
CASRKGVLAGSQETQYF
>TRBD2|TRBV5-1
CASSQLAQETQYF
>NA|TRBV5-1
CASSLEATDTQYF
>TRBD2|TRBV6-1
CASSDGLAGYNEQFF
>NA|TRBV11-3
CASSSNSGYEQYF
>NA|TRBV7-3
CASSLGARANVLTF